Below, 26 T cell receptor beta chains from the same sample are listed, as sequenced in a study of blood T cell repertoires in COVID-19. TCRdb's copy holds only in-frame clones and misses some; the assay was immunoSEQ multiplex PCR. The table lists over 100,000 clones, approximately 83% of them singletons. The specimen sequenced was peripheral blood. These receptor sequences come from an elderly man with acute or convalescent COVID-19.

The chain is built from TRBV28 and TRBJ1-5, with 8 positions matching TRBD1. The junction had 9 bases not matched to a gene; V was cut back by 3 bases and J by 5 bases. The germline V gene has CDR1 MDHEN and CDR2 SYDVKM. The CDR3 runs 16 residues. The CDR3 DNA follows: TGTGCCAGCAGTTTTCTAACAGGGGGATCCTATCAGCCCCAGCATTTT. Amino acid sequence: CASSFLTGGSYQPQHF.

J is TRBJ1-5 and V is TRBV5-1; tentatively, D is TRBD1 (5 bases). The CDR3 runs 14 residues. Germline V gene lookup returns CDR1 SGHRS and CDR2 YFSETQ. The V end was cut by 2 bases, the J end by 3 bases, with 9 bases between. In DNA, the CDR3 is TGCGCCAGCAGCTTAGGAGGGACCAATCAGCCCCAGCATTTT. Its translation is CASSLGGTNQPQHF. Drawing the rest from reference TRBV5-1 and TRBJ1-5, the complete variable domain is KAGVTQTPRYLIKTRGQQVTLSCSPISGHRSVSWYQQTPGQGLQFLFEYFSETQRNKGNFPGRFSGRQFSNSRSEMNVSTLELGDSALYLCASSLGGTNQPQHFGDGTRLSIL.

This sequence joins TRBV7-2 and TRBJ1-1; D not resolved. The CDR3 contains 16 residues. Trimming took 11 bases from V and 1 from J, leaving 23 bases between them. Per germline, CDR1 SGHTA and CDR2 FQGNSA. This CDR3 is CAAARDLPRGNTEAFF. CDR3 in DNA: TGTGCCGCCGCCCGGGATTTGCCCCGAGGGAACACTGAAGCTTTCTTT.

The CDR3, as DNA: TGTGCCAGCAGCAAGCCTACTAGCGGGGGTAGGGTGGAGACCCAGTACTTC. This translates into CASSKPTSGGRVETQYF. The gene calls are TRBV13 and TRBJ2-5; 11 bases map to TRBD2. Germline CDR1 reads PRHDT; CDR2 reads FYEKMQ (reference sequence). Trimming removed 5 bases from V and 5 bases from J; junction bases left unmatched: 13. The CDR3 length is 17 residues.

This chain uses TRBV6-1 with TRBJ1-2; D call uncertain. This CDR3 region has 13 residues. CDR1 and CDR2 (germline): MNHNS, SASEGT. The V end lost 0 bases, the J end lost 4 bases, and 6 bases lay between the germline ends. Here the CDR3 DNA reads TGTGCCAGCAGTGAAGCCGCTAGCTATGGCTACACCTTC. Its translation: CASSEAASYGYTF.

The chain recombines TRBV19 with TRBJ1-5; unclear D gene. V lost 7 bases and J lost 1, with 11 bases in between. The CDR3 extends over 14 amino acids. Looked up from germline, CDR1 is LNHDA and CDR2 is SQIVND (reference sequence). DNA of the CDR3: TGTGCCAGTACCATTTTTGTCAGCAATCAGCCCCAGCATTTT. The encoded protein is CASTIFVSNQPQHF.

This chain uses TRBV12-3 or TRBV12-4 with TRBJ1-1; D call uncertain. Trimming stripped 5 bases from V and 8 bases from J, with 9 bases between. CDR3 length equals 11 residues. The CDR3 loop reads CASSRGQEAFF. As DNA, the CDR3 is TGTGCCAGCAGTCGAGGGCAAGAAGCTTTCTTT.

The CDR3 region has the DNA TGTGCCTGGAGTGTCCAGGAAAATCAGCCCCAGCATTTT. Its translation: CAWSVQENQPQHF. The chain couples TRBV30 to TRBJ1-5; no clear D. This CDR3 region has 13 residues. V gave up 0 bases and J gave up 4 bases, with 7 bases separating them. CDR1 GTSNPN and CDR2 SVGIG come from the germline V gene (reference sequence). Drawing the rest from reference TRBV30 and TRBJ1-5, the complete variable domain is SQTIHQWPATLVQPVGSPLSLECTVEGTSNPNLYWYRQAAGRGLQLLFYSVGIGQISSEVPQNLSASRPQDRQFILSSKKLLLSDSGFYLCAWSVQENQPQHFGDGTRLSIL.

This clone was counted a few times. V is TRBV19 and J is TRBJ2-7; 9 nucleotides match TRBD1. V lost 3 bases, J lost 2 bases, and 8 bases stayed unmatched. Germline V CDR1 and CDR2: LNHDA, SQIVND (reference sequence). The CDR3 sequence is 16 residues long. For the CDR3, the DNA is TGTGCCAGTAGTATGGGATCCGGGGACAGGGCCTACGAGCAGTACTTC. Encoded protein: CASSMGSGDRAYEQYF.

The chain employs TRBV7-3 and TRBJ2-1, with 9 nucleotides matching TRBD2. Germline lookup yields CDR1 SGHTA and CDR2 FQGTGA. V lost 1 base to trimming and J lost 4 bases; unmatched junction nucleotides: 5. This CDR3 is built from 16 residues. The CDR3 bases are TGTGCCAGCAGCTTAAACCAAGCGGGAGGTTACAATGAGCAGTTCTTC. This gives the protein CASSLNQAGGYNEQFF.

CDR3 region: CASSLGLGGTEAFF. The CDR3 region has the DNA TGTGCCAGCAGCTTAGGGTTAGGGGGCACTGAAGCTTTCTTT. V is TRBV7-2 and J is TRBJ1-1, with D possibly being TRBD1 (6 bases). The germline V gene has CDR1 SGHTA and CDR2 FQGNSA. This CDR3 has 14 residues. V dropped 1 base and J dropped 4 bases, with 10 bases sitting between them. Full variable domain (rest looked up from reference TRBV7-2 and TRBJ1-1): GAGVSQSPSNKVTEKGKDVELRCDPISGHTALYWYRQSLGQGLEFLIYFQGNSAPDKSGLPSDRFSAERTGGSVSTLTIQRTQQEDSAVYLCASSLGLGGTEAFFGQGTRLTVV.

The chain employs TRBV4-3 and TRBJ2-3, with D possibly matching TRBD2 (6 bases). V was pared by 0 bases and J by 1 base, with 11 bases between. Per germline, CDR1 LGHNA and CDR2 YSLEER. This CDR3 region has 16 residues. The CDR3 is CASSQDRSGRTDTQYF. The CDR3 DNA is TGCGCCAGCAGCCAAGATAGAAGCGGGCGCACAGATACGCAGTATTTT.

For this clone: Other DNA sequences in the sample encode the same CDR3. The V gene is TRBV5-1, the J gene TRBJ1-1; TRBD1 aligns across 9 bases. The CDR3 has 14 residues. Trimming took 1 base from V and 2 from J; bases not matched to a gene: 0. Germline V gene data show CDR1 as SGHRS and CDR2 as YFSETQ. The CDR3 nucleotides are TGCGCCAGCAGCTTGACAGGGGGCAACACTGAAGCTTTCTTT. It translates to CASSLTGGNTEAFF.

V and J are TRBV3-1 (or the pseudogene TRBV3-2) and TRBJ2-1; a weak D match, TRBD1 (5 bases). Germline CDR1 LGHDT, CDR2 YNNKEL (reference sequence). This CDR3 has 14 residues. V was pared by 3 bases and J by 1 base, with 7 bases between. The CDR3 nucleotides are TGTGCCAGCAGCCAGGGGCTTTCCTACAATGAGCAGTTCTTC. It is translated as CASSQGLSYNEQFF.

The genes are TRBV30 and TRBJ1-2; D is perhaps TRBD1 (6 bases). V was shortened by 4 bases and J by 4 bases, with 10 bases between the two germline ends. Looked up from germline, CDR1 is GTSNPN and CDR2 is SVGIG (reference sequence). This CDR3 is built from 12 residues. CDR3 region: CAWNTGFYGYTF. As DNA, the CDR3 is TGTGCCTGGAATACAGGGTTCTATGGCTACACCTTC.

The genes are TRBV5-4 and TRBJ1-6, with a possible D match to TRBD1 (5 bases). The CDR3 is 15 amino acids. Trimming took 0 bases from V and 5 from J, leaving 9 bases between them. The germline V gene encodes CDR1 SGHNT and CDR2 YYREEE (reference sequence). The CDR3 nucleotides read TGTGCCAGCAGCTTGGTTCAGGGCAATAATTCACCCCTCCACTTT. It encodes CASSLVQGNNSPLHF.

The V and J genes are TRBV19 and TRBJ2-1; 7 nucleotides line up with TRBD2. CDR1 is LNHDA and CDR2 is SQIVND in the germline V gene (reference sequence). Trimming cost V 5 bases and J 0 bases; bases outside gene matches: 10. CDR3 length: 17 amino acids. The CDR3 region has the DNA TGTGCCAGTAGTCCGTCACTAGCGCCAGGCTCCTACAATGAGCAGTTCTTC. This translates into CASSPSLAPGSYNEQFF.

The chain couples TRBV6-4 to TRBJ1-1, with D perhaps TRBD1 (5 bases). The CDR3 runs 16 residues. The germline V gene encodes CDR1 MRHNA and CDR2 SNTAGT. V lost 5 bases, J lost 3 bases, and 19 bases lay in between. The DNA of the CDR3 is TGTGCCAGCAGTCTCCCGATTGCGGGGCTCGACACTGAAGCTTTCTTT. This gives the protein CASSLPIAGLDTEAFF.

The V gene is TRBV19, the J gene TRBJ2-7, with 13 bases lining up with TRBD2. The CDR3 is made up of 16 amino acids. The germline V gene has CDR1 LNHDA and CDR2 SQIVND (reference sequence). J was trimmed by 6 bases and V by 5 bases; bases with no gene match: 10. CDR3 nucleotide sequence: TGTGCCAGTAGTGCCTGGACTAGCGGGAGTGCCGGCGAGCAGTACTTC. Amino acid sequence: CASSAWTSGSAGEQYF.

The chain uses TRBV6-5 and TRBJ2-5; no clear D. Germline CDR1 reads MNHEY; CDR2 reads SVGAGI. Trimming pared 0 bases from V and 2 bases from J, leaving 7 bases between. CDR3 length: 14 amino acids. In nucleotides, the CDR3 is TGTGCCAGCAGTTACTCGATACAGCAAGAGACCCAGTACTTC. Its translation is CASSYSIQQETQYF.

V usage is TRBV5-6 and J usage is TRBJ1-4, with 7 bases matching TRBD1. Germline-derived CDR1 and CDR2 are SGHDT and YYEEEE. The CDR3 extends over 16 amino acids. V lost 4 bases and J lost 0; bases outside the gene matches: 6. CDR3 in amino acids: CASSPDRSSTNEKLFF. The CDR3 coding sequence is TGTGCCAGCAGCCCGGACAGGTCCTCAACTAATGAAAAACTGTTTTTT.

V and J are TRBV19 and TRBJ1-5, with D uncertain. The CDR3 is 13 amino acids. V was pared by 3 bases and J by 7 bases, with 10 bases between. Germline loops: CDR1 LNHDA, CDR2 SQIVND (reference sequence). The CDR3 reads CASSIGREQPQHF. Written as DNA, the CDR3 is TGTGCCAGTAGTATTGGGAGGGAGCAGCCCCAGCATTTT.

This sequence joins TRBV28 and TRBJ1-2; 7 positions match TRBD1. The CDR3 is 13 residues long. Germline V gene lookup returns CDR1 MDHEN and CDR2 SYDVKM. The V and J ends lost 8 bases and 8 bases, in that order; junction bases with no gene match: 11. The CDR3: CASSRKGAGGYTF. CDR3 nucleotides: TGTGCCAGCTCCCGAAAGGGGGCGGGGGGCTACACCTTC.

This chain links TRBV5-6 with TRBJ1-5, with a weak D call TRBD1 (5 bases). CDR3 size: 14 residues. Trimming left V 2 bases short and J 4 bases short, with 10 bases between. CDR1 SGHDT and CDR2 YYEEEE come from the germline V gene. The CDR3 loop reads CASSLRGRNQPQHF. The CDR3, as DNA: TGTGCCAGCAGCTTACGGGGGAGGAATCAGCCCCAGCATTTT.

This clone was recorded only once. This chain joins TRBV11-3 and TRBJ2-5, with 10 positions matching TRBD1. The CDR3 has 17 amino acids. The germline CDR1 and CDR2 sequences are SGHNT and YENEEA. The V segment lost 5 bases and the J segment 5 bases; nucleotides outside the gene matches: 14. CDR3 sequence: CASSPSWGQGIEETQYF. CDR3 bases: TGTGCCAGCAGCCCGTCGTGGGGACAGGGGATAGAGGAGACCCAGTACTTC.

This chain connects TRBV19 to TRBJ1-6; no firm D call. V lost 7 bases and J lost 2, with 6 bases in between. Germline lookup yields CDR1 LNHDA and CDR2 SQIVND (reference sequence). The CDR3 is 13 residues long. The CDR3 DNA is TGTGCCAGTACTCCGGCCTATAATTCACCCCTCCACTTT. Encoded protein: CASTPAYNSPLHF.